This T cell receptor (beta chain) derives from a study of PD-1 blockade in classical Hodgkin lymphoma. The protocol was immunoSEQ multiplex PCR, while the TCRdb copy is restricted to in-frame clones and leaves out a portion. The sample carries 19,000 or so clones, 80% recorded once. This clone has more than one count but fewer than ten. Its matching antigen is unknown. The CDR3 totals 14 residues. With 8 bases clipped from V and 1 base from J, the junction kept 4 bases outside the gene matches. Germline assignment: CDR1 KGHSH and CDR2 LQKENI. Time point: cycle 4 day 1 (C4D1), after five to seven weeks of nivolumab. Each patient experienced a relapse that followed autologous stem cell transplantation, and brentuximab vedotin exposure varied. Responses achieved at best were complete response, partial response or progressive disease. Broader study findings: CD8+ TCR diversity did not rise significantly by C4D1, unlike CD4+. It was reported that newly diagnosed patients had less baseline TCR diversity than healthy donors.

The chain recombines TRBV18 with TRBJ2-2, with 7 bases that match TRBD1. The TCR was taken from a human donor with classical Hodgkin lymphoma. Sequencing used peripheral blood mononuclear cells (PBMCs), obtained before the fourth cycle of nivolumab. The CDR3 loop reads CASPGQVNTGELFF. As DNA, the CDR3 is TGTGCCAGCCCAGGACAGGTGAACACCGGGGAGCTGTTTTTT.